A selection of T cell receptor beta chains follows, all from one sample in a study of T cell responses to AZD1222 COVID-19 vaccine. TCRdb keeps only in-frame clones here, not all; method: immunoSEQ multiplex PCR. This table has about 92,000 clones, under 95% appearing once. Here the sequenced sample was peripheral blood, taken on day 0 of AZD1222 vaccination. These receptors were obtained from an adult in good health. Both conserved end residues are part of each CDR3. D genes are given only for firm matches. Clone size, where shown, is once, few, many, or a class for clones that have expanded.

.	TRBV2	TRBJ1-2	.	TGTGCCAGCAGGTCGACACCTCCTTCTAACTATGGCTACACCTTC	CASRSTPPSNYGYTF
.	TRBV11-2	TRBJ2-1	.	TGTGCCAGCAGCTTTGTGGCGGATCACTACAATGAGCAGTTCTTC	CASSFVADHYNEQFF
.	TRBV2	TRBJ2-3	.	TGTGCCAGCAGAGCGGCCCCCGGAGCAGATACGCAGTATTTT	CASRAAPGADTQYF
.	TRBV25-1	TRBJ2-7	.	TGTGCCAGCAGTCCCGCGGACAGACGCTACGAGCAGTACTTC	CASSPADRRYEQYF
.	TRBV6-5	TRBJ2-7	.	TGTGCCAGCAGTCCAAGTGGCTACGAGCAGTACTTC	CASSPSGYEQYF
.	TRBV19	TRBJ2-2	.	TGTGCCACCTCCCGAGGTCGGCTGAACACCGGGGAGCTGTTTTTT	CATSRGRLNTGELFF
.	TRBV3-1/TRBV3-2	TRBJ1-1	.	TGTGCCAGCAGCACTACAGTGAACACTGAAGCTTTCTTT	CASSTTVNTEAFF
.	TRBV4-3	TRBJ1-1	TRBD1	TGCGCCAGCAGCCAAGATGGACAGGCTGGCACTGAAGCTTTCTTT	CASSQDGQAGTEAFF
.	TRBV5-6	TRBJ1-3	.	TGTGCCAGCAGCATCGTGGGAAACACCATATATTTT	CASSIVGNTIYF
.	TRBV2	TRBJ2-7	TRBD2	TGTGCCAGCAGCCGATCTTCAGGTCGGCGGGGGGTATACGAGCAGTACTTC	CASSRSSGRRGVYEQYF
.	TRBV2	TRBJ1-6	.	TGTGCCAGCAGTGACGCAGGGTTTTCACCCCTCCACTTT	CASSDAGFSPLHF
few	TRBV4-2	TRBJ1-2	TRBD1	TGTGCCAGCAGGAACAGGGGTGGCTATGGCTACACCTTC	CASRNRGGYGYTF
once	TRBV10-3	TRBJ2-7	.	TGTGCCATCAGATCAAGCTACGAGCAGTACTTC	CAIRSSYEQYF
.	TRBV6-5	TRBJ1-5	.	TGTGCCAGCAGTTCCCCACATAGGAATCAGCCCCAGCATTTT	CASSSPHRNQPQHF
.	TRBV27	TRBJ1-1	TRBD1	TGTGCCAGCACGCTTAATGGGAATAATAAGGGGGCGCCCAGTCGGACTGAAGCTTTCTTT	CASTLNGNNKGAPSRTEAFF
.	TRBV7-9	TRBJ2-2	.	TGTGCCAGCAGCTTACAGGGGATGAACACCGGGGAGCTGTTTTTT	CASSLQGMNTGELFF
.	TRBV19	TRBJ2-6	TRBD1	TGTGCCAGTATGGACAGGGCGACCAACGTCCTGACTTTC	CASMDRATNVLTF
.	TRBV11-1	TRBJ1-2	.	TGTGAACGCTGGGGGGATGGCTACACCTTC	CERWGDGYTF
.	TRBV12-3/TRBV12-4	TRBJ1-3	.	TGTGCCAGCACCCCGGTCTCTGGAAACACCATATATTTT	CASTPVSGNTIYF
.	TRBV3-1/TRBV3-2	TRBJ1-6	TRBD1	TGTGCCAGCAGCCAAGAAACAGGGGCAAAATTTAATTCACCCCTCCACTTT	CASSQETGAKFNSPLHF
.	TRBV4-3	TRBJ2-7	TRBD2	TGCGCCAGCAGCCAAGGCGGGGGGCACTACGAGCAGTACTTC	CASSQGGGHYEQYF
.	TRBV19	TRBJ1-5	.	TGTGCCAGTACGGAAAGGTTCCGAAATCAGCCCCAGCATTTT	CASTERFRNQPQHF
once	TRBV7-2	TRBJ1-3	.	TGTGCCAGCAGCTTAGTGTTTAGCGGCGCGGTCCTATATTTT	CASSLVFSGAVLYF
.	TRBV7-2	TRBJ2-7	TRBD1	TGTGCCAGCAGCTTCCGGGACAGATCCTACGAGCAGTACTTC	CASSFRDRSYEQYF
.	TRBV5-1	TRBJ1-1	.	TGCGCCAGCAGCCCGGGGGACACCACCATGAACACTGAAGCTTTCTTT	CASSPGDTTMNTEAFF
once	TRBV18	TRBJ1-6	TRBD1	TGTGCCAGCTCACCAGACAGACAGGGAAAATCACCCCTCCACTTT	CASSPDRQGKSPLHF
.	TRBV15	TRBJ2-7	TRBD1	TGTGCCACCAGCAGAGCTCGACAGGGGACCTACGAGCAGTACTTC	CATSRARQGTYEQYF
few	TRBV9	TRBJ1-1	.	TGTGCCAGCAGCGTAAGTTTGGACAGTGCGAACACTGAAGCTTTCTTT	CASSVSLDSANTEAFF
once	TRBV21-1	TRBJ1-2	.	TGTGCCAGCAGCTCGGACAGGGGTTATGGCTACACCTTC	CASSSDRGYGYTF
.	TRBV4-3	TRBJ1-1	TRBD1	TGCGCCAGCAGCCAACAGACAGGGGAAGAAGCTTTCTTT	CASSQQTGEEAFF
once	TRBV9	TRBJ1-1	TRBD1	TGTGCCAGCAGCGTAGAGGTAGGGGGCTACACTGAAGCTTTCTTT	CASSVEVGGYTEAFF
once	TRBV12-3/TRBV12-4	TRBJ1-2	TRBD1	TGTGCCAGCAGTGGGACAGGGGTTGGCTACACCTTC	CASSGTGVGYTF
.	TRBV12-3/TRBV12-4	TRBJ1-1	.	TGTGCCAGCAGTTTAGCCCAGGAAACTGAAGCTTTCTTT	CASSLAQETEAFF
.	TRBV19	TRBJ1-2	.	TGTGCCAGTAGTCTCAGACAGAGGGCAAGGGGCTACACCTTC	CASSLRQRARGYTF
.	TRBV7-3	TRBJ2-1	.	TGTGCCAGCAGCCCTTCGGGCGGGGTGTACAATGAGCAGTTCTTC	CASSPSGGVYNEQFF
.	TRBV7-9	TRBJ1-1	.	TGTGCCAGCAGCTTACTTGGACAGAGTGAAGCTTTCTTT	CASSLLGQSEAFF